The table lists the clone carrying this T cell receptor beta chain with a few counts. Its target is unknown. The data were obtained in a study of human T cells and chemical hapten exposure. Study findings and constraints: Compared with pre-sensitization or healthy control sets, expanded TCRs clustered more. Higher patch test scores went with higher counts of PT1 expanded TCRs.

Time point specified: patch test 3, about 24 weeks after DPC sensitization. Treatment reported: therapeutic diphenylcyclopropenone sensitization with weekly scalp DPC. Investigators collected blood before applying each patch test. Germline CDR1 LGHNA, CDR2 YSLEER. This CDR3 spans 18 amino acids. V dropped 0 bases and J dropped 6 bases, with 24 bases sitting between them. TCRdb passed the RACE reads through MiXCR, listing each CDR3 protein once. Of roughly 200,000 distinct CDR3 sequences listed, under 25% are singletons. The V call is TRBV4-3, the J call TRBJ2-7; D might be TRBD2 (6 bases). This receptor was taken from a woman aged 40 to 50 with alopecia areata. Some clones in this sample may be carry-over from other donors' samples. Sequences were derived from whole blood, sampled in connection with sensitization to the hapten diphenylcyclopropenone (DPC). CDR3 sequence: CASSQDLPKREWNAEQYF. The CDR3, as DNA: TGCGCCAGCAGCCAAGATCTCCCTAAACGGGAGTGGAACGCCGAGCAGTACTTC.